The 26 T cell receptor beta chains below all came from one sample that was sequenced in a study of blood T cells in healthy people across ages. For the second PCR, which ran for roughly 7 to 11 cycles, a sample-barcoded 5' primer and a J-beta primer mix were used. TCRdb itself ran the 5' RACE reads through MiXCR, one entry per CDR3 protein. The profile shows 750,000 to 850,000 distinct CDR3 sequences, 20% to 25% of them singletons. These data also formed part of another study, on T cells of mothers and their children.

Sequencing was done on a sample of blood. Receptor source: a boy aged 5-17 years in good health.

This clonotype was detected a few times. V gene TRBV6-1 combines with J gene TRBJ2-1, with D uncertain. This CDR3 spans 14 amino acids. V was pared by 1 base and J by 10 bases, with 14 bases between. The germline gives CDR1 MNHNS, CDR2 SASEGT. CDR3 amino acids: CASSEEWAPPEQFF. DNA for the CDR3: TGTGCCAGCAGTGAAGAGTGGGCCCCCCCCGAGCAGTTCTTC.

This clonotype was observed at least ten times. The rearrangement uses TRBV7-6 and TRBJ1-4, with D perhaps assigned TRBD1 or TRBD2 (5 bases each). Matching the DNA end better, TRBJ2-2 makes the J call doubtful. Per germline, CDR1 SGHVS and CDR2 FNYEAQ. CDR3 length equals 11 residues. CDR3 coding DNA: TGTGCCAGCAGCTGGGGGACGGAGCTGTTTTTT. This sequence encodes CASSWGTELFF.

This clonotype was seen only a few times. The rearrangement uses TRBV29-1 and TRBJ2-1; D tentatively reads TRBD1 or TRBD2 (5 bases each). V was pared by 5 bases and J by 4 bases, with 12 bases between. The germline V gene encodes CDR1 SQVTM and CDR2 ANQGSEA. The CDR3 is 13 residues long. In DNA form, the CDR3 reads TGCAGCGTTACGGGGCCAAATTACAATGAGCAGTTCTTC. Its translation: CSVTGPNYNEQFF.

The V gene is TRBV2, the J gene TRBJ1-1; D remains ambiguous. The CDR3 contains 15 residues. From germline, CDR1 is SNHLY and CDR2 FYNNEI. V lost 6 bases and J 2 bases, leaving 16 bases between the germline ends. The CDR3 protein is CASRPSGTANTEAFF. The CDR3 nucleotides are TGTGCCAGCAGGCCGTCCGGCACAGCCAACACTGAAGCTTTCTTT.

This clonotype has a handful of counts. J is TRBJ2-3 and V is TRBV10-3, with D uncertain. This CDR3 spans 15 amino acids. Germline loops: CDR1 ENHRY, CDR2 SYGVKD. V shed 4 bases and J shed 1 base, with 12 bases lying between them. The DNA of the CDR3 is TGTGCCATCAGTGTTAGAAGAAAACGCACAGATACGCAGTATTTT. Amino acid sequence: CAISVRRKRTDTQYF.

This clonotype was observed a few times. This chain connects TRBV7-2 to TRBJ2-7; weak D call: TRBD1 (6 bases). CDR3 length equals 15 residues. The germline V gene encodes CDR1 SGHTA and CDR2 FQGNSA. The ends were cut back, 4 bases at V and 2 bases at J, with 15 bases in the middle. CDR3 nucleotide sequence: TGTGCCAGCAGCTATGGAGACAGGCCTACCTACGAGCAGTACTTC. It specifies CASSYGDRPTYEQYF.

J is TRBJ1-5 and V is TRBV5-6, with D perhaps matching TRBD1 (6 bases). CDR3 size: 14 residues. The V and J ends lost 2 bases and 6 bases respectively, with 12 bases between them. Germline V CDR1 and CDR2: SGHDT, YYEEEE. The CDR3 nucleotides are TGTGCCAGCAGCTTCGGTACAGGGAGTCAGCCCCAGCATTTT. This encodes CASSFGTGSQPQHF.

CDR3 sequence: CSARDLLAGSPETQYF. In DNA, the CDR3 is TGCAGTGCTAGAGATCTTCTAGCGGGGTCACCAGAGACCCAGTACTTC. The chain joins TRBV20-1 to TRBJ2-5; 9 bases are shared with TRBD2. Trimming at V came to 0 bases and at J to 4 bases, leaving 9 bases not matched to a gene. The V gene's germline CDR1 is DFQATT and CDR2 SNEGSKA (reference sequence). The CDR3 extends over 16 amino acids.

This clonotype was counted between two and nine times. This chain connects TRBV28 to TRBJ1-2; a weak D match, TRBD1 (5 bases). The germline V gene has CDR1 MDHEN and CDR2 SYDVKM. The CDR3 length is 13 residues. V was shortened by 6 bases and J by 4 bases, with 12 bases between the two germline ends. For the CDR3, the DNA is TGTGCCAGCAGGGGGGTGTTCGGCTATGGCTACACCTTC. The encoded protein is CASRGVFGYGYTF.

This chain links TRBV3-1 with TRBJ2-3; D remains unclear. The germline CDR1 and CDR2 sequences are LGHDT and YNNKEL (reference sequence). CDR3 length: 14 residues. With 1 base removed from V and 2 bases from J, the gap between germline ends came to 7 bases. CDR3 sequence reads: CASSQVSSTDTQYF. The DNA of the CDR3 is TGTGCCAGCAGCCAAGTGAGTTCCACAGATACGCAGTATTTT.

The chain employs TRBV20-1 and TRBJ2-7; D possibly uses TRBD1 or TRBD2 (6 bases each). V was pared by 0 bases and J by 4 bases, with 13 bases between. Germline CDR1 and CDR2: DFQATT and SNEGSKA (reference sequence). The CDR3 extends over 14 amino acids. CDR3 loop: CSARDLGGGYEQYF. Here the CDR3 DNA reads TGCAGTGCTAGAGATTTAGGAGGGGGATACGAGCAGTACTTC.

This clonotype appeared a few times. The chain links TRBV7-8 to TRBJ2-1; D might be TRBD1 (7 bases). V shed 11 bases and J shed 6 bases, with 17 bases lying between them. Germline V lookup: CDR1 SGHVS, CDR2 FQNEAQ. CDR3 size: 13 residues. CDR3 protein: CAGKRRDSNEQFF. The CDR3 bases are TGTGCCGGAAAACGGAGGGACAGCAATGAGCAGTTCTTC.

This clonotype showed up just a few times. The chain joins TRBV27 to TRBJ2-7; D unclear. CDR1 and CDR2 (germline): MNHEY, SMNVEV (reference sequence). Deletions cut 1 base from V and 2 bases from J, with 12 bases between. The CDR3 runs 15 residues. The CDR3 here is CASSLFMGAAYEQYF. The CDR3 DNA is TGTGCCAGCAGTTTATTTATGGGCGCAGCCTACGAGCAGTACTTC.

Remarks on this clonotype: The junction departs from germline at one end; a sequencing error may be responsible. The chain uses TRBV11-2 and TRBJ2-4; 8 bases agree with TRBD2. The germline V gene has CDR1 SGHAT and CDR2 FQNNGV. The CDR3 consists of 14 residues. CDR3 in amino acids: CASSSGLDLNTQYF. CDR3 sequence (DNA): TGTGCCAGCAGCTCGGGACTAGACCTCAACACTCAGTACTTC.

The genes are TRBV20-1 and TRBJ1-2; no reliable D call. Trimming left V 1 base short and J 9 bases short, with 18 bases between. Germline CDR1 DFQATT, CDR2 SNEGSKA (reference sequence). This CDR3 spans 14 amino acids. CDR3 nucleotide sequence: TGCAGTGCTAGAGTGGCGGGTCTCACAGAGCGCTACACCTTC. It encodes CSARVAGLTERYTF.

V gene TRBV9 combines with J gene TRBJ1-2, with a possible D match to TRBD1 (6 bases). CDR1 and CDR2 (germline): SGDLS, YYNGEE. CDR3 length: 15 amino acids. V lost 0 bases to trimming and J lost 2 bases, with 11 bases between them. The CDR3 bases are TGTGCCAGCAGCGTAGGAGGGGGGTCAAACTATGGCTACACCTTC. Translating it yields CASSVGGGSNYGYTF.

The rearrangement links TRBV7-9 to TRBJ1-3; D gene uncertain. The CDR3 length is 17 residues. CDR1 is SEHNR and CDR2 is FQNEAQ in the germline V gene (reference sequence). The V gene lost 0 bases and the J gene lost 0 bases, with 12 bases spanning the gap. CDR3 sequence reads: CASSLALSEDSGNTIYF. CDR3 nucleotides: TGTGCCAGCAGCTTAGCCCTTTCGGAGGACTCTGGAAACACCATATATTTT.

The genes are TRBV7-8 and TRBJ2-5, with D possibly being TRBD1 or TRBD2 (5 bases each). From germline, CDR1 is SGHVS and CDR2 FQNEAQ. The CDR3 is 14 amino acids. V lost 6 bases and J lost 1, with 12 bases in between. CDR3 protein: CASRRTGPQETQYF. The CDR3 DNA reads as TGTGCCAGCAGGCGGACGGGACCCCAAGAGACCCAGTACTTC.

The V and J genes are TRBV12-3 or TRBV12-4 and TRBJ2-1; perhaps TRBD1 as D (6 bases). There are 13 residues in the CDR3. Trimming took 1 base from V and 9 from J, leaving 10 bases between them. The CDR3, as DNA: TGTGCCAGCAGTTTAGGCAGGGGCAGTGAGCAGTTCTTC. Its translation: CASSLGRGSEQFF.

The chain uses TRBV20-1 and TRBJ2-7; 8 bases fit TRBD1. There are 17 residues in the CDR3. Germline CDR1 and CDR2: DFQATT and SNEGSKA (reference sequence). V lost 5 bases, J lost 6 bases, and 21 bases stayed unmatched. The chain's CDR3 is CSADRGLGTVLNLEQYF. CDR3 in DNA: TGCAGTGCTGACAGGGGACTTGGGACAGTTCTTAACCTCGAGCAGTACTTC.

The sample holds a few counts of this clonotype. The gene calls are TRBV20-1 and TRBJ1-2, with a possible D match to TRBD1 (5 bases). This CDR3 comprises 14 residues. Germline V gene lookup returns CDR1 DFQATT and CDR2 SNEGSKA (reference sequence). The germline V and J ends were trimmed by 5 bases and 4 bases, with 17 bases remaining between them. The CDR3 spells CSAEGPGEFYGYTF. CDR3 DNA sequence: TGCAGTGCTGAGGGGCCTGGAGAATTCTATGGCTACACCTTC.

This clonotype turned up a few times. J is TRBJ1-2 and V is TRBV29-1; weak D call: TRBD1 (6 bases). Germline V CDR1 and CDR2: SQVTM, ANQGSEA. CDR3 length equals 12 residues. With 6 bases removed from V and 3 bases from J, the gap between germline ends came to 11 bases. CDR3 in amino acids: CSVAGADYGYTF. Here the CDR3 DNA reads TGCAGCGTCGCAGGGGCTGACTATGGCTACACCTTC.

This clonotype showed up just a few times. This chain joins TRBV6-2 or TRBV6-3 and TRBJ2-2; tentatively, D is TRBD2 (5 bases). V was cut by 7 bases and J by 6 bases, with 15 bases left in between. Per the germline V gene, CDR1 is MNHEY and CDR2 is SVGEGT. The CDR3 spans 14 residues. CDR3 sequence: CASTITAGSGELFF. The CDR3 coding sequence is TGTGCCAGCACCATTACTGCGGGTTCCGGGGAGCTGTTTTTT.

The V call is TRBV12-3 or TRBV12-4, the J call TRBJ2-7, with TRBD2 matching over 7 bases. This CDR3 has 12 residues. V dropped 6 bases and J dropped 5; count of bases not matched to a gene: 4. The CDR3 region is CASSHTSDEQYF. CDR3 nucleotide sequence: TGTGCCAGCAGCCATACTAGCGACGAGCAGTACTTC.

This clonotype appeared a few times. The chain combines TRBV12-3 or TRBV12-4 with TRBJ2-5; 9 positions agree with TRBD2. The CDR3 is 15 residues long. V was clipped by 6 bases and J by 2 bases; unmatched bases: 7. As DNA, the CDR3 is TGTGCCAGCAGATCGGCGGGGGGGCTACAAGAGACCCAGTACTTC. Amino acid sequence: CASRSAGGLQETQYF.

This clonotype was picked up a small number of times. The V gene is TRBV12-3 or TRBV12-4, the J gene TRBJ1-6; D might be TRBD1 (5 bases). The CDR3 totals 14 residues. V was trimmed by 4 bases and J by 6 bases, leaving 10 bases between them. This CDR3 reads CASSSKRGNSPLHF. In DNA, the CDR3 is TGTGCCAGCAGTTCCAAGAGGGGTAATTCACCCCTCCACTTT.